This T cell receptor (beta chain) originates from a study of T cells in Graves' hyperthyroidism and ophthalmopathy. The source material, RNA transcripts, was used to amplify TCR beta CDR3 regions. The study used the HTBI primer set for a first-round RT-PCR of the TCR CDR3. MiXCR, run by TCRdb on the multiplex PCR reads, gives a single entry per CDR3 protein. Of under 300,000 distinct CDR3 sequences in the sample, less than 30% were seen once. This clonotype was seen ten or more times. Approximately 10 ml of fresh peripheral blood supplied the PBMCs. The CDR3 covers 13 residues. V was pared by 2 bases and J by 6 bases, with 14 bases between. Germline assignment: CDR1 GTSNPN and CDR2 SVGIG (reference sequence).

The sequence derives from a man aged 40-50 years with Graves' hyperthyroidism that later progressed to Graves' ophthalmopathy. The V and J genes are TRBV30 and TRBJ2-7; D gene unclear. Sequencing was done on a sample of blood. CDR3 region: CAWSTPALGEQYF. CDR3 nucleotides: TGTGCCTGGAGTACCCCCGCGCTGGGCGAGCAGTACTTC.